The sequence of this TCR beta chain was determined in a study of OX40 agonist ivuxolimab in advanced cancers. About the investigation overall: Ivuxolimab, which targeted the costimulatory receptor OX40 (CD134), was an agonistic, fully human IgG2 monoclonal antibody. Prior anti-PD-1, anti-PD-L1 or anti-CTLA-4 therapy was permitted, and checkpoint inhibitors had been received by around 39% of dose-escalation patients. Three dose-escalation patients achieved partial responses, one with hepatocellular carcinoma and two with cutaneous melanoma. The dose-escalation cohort was over 70% male with a mean age of around 64 years, ranging from 23 to 79. Peripheral TCRbeta sequencing aimed to test whether ivuxolimab altered TCR sequence diversity and caused clonal T-cell expansion. Intravenous ivuxolimab was administered to patients every 2 weeks at six dose levels: 0.01, 0.1, 0.3, 1.5, 3 and 10 mg/kg. The monotherapy dose-escalation portion (N of about 50 patients) of the phase I ivuxolimab trial is reported in the paper. Of the 50 to 55 patients in dose escalation, 19 had hepatocellular carcinoma, approximately 15 had melanoma, 9 had renal cell carcinoma and 9 had head and neck cancer.

To note about this clone: What this receptor recognizes is not known. Per-base quality was not reported, and no clone a single base away is much larger than it.

Overall study outcomes, separate from this receptor: Low levels of normalized T-cell clonal expansion were also seen in some patients who did not respond. After ivuxolimab, expanded clones were on average more numerous among CD8+ T cells than among CD4+ T cells. At doses from 0.1 to 3.0 mg/kg, clonal expansion was seen in both CD4+ and CD8+ blood T cells between baseline and week 6. The antigen specificity of the peripheral T cells that underwent clonal expansion was not determined. In the 0.1-3.0 mg/kg groups, partial responders were among the patients with the lowest normalized peripheral clonal expansion, particularly in CD8+ T cells.

As encoded in the germline V gene, CDR1 is MNHEY while CDR2 is SVGAGI. From cysteine to phenylalanine, the CDR3 is 14 amino acids long. Of all the DNA, just the CDR3 is kept, 42 bases in frame from base 1. A distance of 14 bases separates the germline ends of V and J, which lose 7 bases and 2 bases respectively. Genomic DNA was isolated from the sorted cells so that the TCRbeta CDR3 region could be sequenced. The immunoSEQ Assay was used for sequencing of TCRbeta CDR3 regions. Entries here come from immuneACCESS through TCRdb and include only in-frame sequences with V and J called. Some clones fail to appear in such tables; in the studies checked, an unresolved V gene covers under half of the shortfall, and the cause of the remainder is unknown. Within this sample are some 63,000 clones, with approximately 87% of them counted one time only. Of the sample, over 5% is held by the ten largest clones.

The trial excluded patients who had a history of autoimmune disease or were on systemic immunosuppression. Peripheral blood for TCR sequencing was collected from all dose cohorts at baseline, on cycle 4 day 1, and on cycle 7 day 1. Samples came from an open-label, multicenter, first-in-human phase I dose-escalation trial of ivuxolimab. Adults with locally advanced or metastatic melanoma, renal cell carcinoma, hepatocellular carcinoma or head and neck squamous cell carcinoma were enrolled in the trial. Before TCR sequencing, CD4+ and CD8+ T cells were separately sorted from peripheral blood. Sequenced here: CD4+ or CD8+ T cells sorted from blood, sampled in a trial of the OX40 agonist ivuxolimab. The clonotype was recovered from an adult with an advanced solid tumor such as melanoma, head and neck, liver or kidney cancer. The sequence links TRBV6-5 to TRBJ1-2, and the D gene may be TRBD1, 6 bases matching. CDR3 reads: CASINRQGNYGYTF. The DNA reads TGTGCCAGCATAAACCGGCAGGGGAACTATGGCTACACCTTC.